The sequence of this T cell receptor beta chain was determined in a study of T cell responses to AZD1222 COVID-19 vaccine (dated by TCRdb to the early 2020s). Turning to the overall study: AZD1222 recipients whose second dose came at about 4 weeks and those whose second dose came at about 12 weeks were combined into one group, since spike-specific TCR depth and breadth did not differ between the two schedules. TCR sequencing was performed for 233 trial participants, of whom roughly 200 were given two doses of AZD1222 and some 25 were given two doses of MenACWY control vaccine. Trial participants were enrolled by age into 18-55, 56-69 and 70-plus year subgroups, with 148, 28 and 57 TCR-sequenced participants respectively.

Results and caveats for the whole study, not just this receptor: No day 14 peak-response samples were available, so repertoires were characterized only after the peak T cell response. The whole spike protein was spanned by vaccine-associated CD4 TCRs, and dominant responses were seen in regions 160-218 and 743-854. Conclusions about previously exposed vaccinees are limited, since just a handful of AZD1222 recipients were seropositive for SARS-CoV-2 at baseline. In the small 56-69-year group, the increase in depth fell short of significance, most likely because of low power. Participants were mostly white British and included more females than males, and it was suggested by the authors that clonal diversity may have been underestimated. After two AZD1222 doses, both the breadth and the depth of spike-specific TCRs were significantly higher than at day 0 and than in MenACWY recipients. Epitopes outside the regions mutated in the B.1.351 and B.1.1.7 variants were reportedly recognized by nearly half of the unique spike-specific TCRs.

The CDR3 regions of human TCRbeta chains were subjected to immunosequencing. The paper's processing steps were these. Repertoire TCRs were matched against a reference library of SARS-CoV-2-specific TCRs generated with the MIRA antigen-specificity platform. Breadth was defined as the fraction of unique TCRs that were SARS-CoV-2-associated. Depth was defined as the fraction of total T cells that were SARS-CoV-2-associated. Using the MIRA data, every spike-specific TCR was mapped to the spike region that the TCR reacted to and assigned to either a CD4 or a CD8 class. Log10-transformed breadth and depth values were compared by one-way ANOVA with Sidak's multiple comparisons tests. This is the immuneACCESS table as TCRdb keeps it, with only in-frame sequences that have V and J called. A part of the clones is gone; compared with another copy, unresolved V genes explain less than half, and the rest is unexplained. That table gives V, J and clone size, and the DNA gave D and trimming. For this sample there are 150,000 to 200,000 clones; around 93% appear just once. Jointly, the top ten make up 2.3% of the sample.

For CDR1 and CDR2, the germline V gene lists LGHNA and YSLEER. Trimming takes 0 bases from V and 3 bases from J, and the germline ends sit 20 bases apart. The CDR3 runs 18 residues from the cysteine to the phenylalanine. Only the CDR3 part of the read is kept: 54 bases, read in frame from the first base. The time point label of this sample denotes: baseline before first vaccination. Vaccinee samples were obtained from the UK trials COV001 and COV002, which included a single-blind randomized controlled phase 2/3 trial of AZD1222 (ChAdOx1 nCoV-19) in healthy adults. For TCRbeta chain sequencing, PBMC samples from trial participants were taken at day 0 and at day 28 after the second dose. Points on this clone: It lacks a known antigen. The record has no base qualities; no much larger clone is one base away.

The chain couples TRBV4-3 to TRBJ1-1; 6 matching bases give a weak D call of TRBD1. The TCR originated in an adult in good health. Here the sequenced sample was peripheral blood, taken on day 0 of AZD1222 vaccination. The nucleotides read TGCGCCAGCAGCCAAGATCCTATCGGGGGACATGGGGACACTGAAGCTTTCTTT. Translated, this is CASSQDPIGGHGDTEAFF.